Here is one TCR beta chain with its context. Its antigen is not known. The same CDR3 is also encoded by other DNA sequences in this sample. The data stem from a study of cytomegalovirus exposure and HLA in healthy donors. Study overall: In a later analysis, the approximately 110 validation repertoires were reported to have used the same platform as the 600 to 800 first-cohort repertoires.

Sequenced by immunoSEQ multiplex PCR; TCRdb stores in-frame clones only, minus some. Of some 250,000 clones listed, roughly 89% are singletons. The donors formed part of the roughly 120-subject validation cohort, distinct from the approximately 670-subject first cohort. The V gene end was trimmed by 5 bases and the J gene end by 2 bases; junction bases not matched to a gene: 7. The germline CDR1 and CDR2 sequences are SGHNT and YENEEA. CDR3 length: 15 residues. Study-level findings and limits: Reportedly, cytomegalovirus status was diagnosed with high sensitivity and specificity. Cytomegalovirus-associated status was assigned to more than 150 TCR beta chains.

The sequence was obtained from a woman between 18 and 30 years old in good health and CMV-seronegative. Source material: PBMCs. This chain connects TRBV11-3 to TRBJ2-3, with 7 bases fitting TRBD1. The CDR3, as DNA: TGTGCCAGCAGCCGACAGGGCTCATCCACAGATACGCAGTATTTT. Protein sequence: CASSRQGSSTDTQYF.